The source of this TCR beta chain is a study of blood T cells in healthy people across ages. Study-wide points: With age, beta diversity per million T cells declined roughly linearly, significantly by approximately 40. Considered underestimates were the diversity estimates obtained from one million T cells.

A J-beta primer mix and a sample-barcoded 5' primer were used in a second PCR of roughly 6 to 12 cycles. TCRdb called the 5' RACE reads again in MiXCR, with one record for every CDR3 protein. The profile shows hundreds of thousands of distinct CDR3 sequences, 45% to 65% of them singletons. Trimming left V 6 bases short and J 2 bases short, with 8 bases between. The CDR3 runs to 12 residues. Germline loops: CDR1 MDHEN, CDR2 SYDVKM. Comments on this clonotype: Its antigen remains unidentified.

Sequenced material: blood. The J gene is TRBJ2-7, the V gene TRBV28; D is unclear. This TCR came from a man aged 60 to 75 in good health. As DNA, the CDR3 is TGTGCCAGCAGCGACGATGCCTACGAGCAGTACTTC. Its protein product is CASSDDAYEQYF.